These 18 T cell receptor beta chains were sequenced from one sample in a study of response to subunit inactivated influenza vaccine listed by TCRdb under 2018. The library was obtained by RT-PCR. The sequencer listed for this sample is Illumina HiSeq 2500. The public sequencing data were trimmed at Q25 with fastp and processed into clonotypes with MiXCR by TCRdb, which kept only in-frame beta chains. Merged by CDR3 protein, the rows form single entries marked with the most common genes and DNA. Counted in this sample were hundreds of thousands of distinct CDR3 sequences; roughly 14% of them appeared once. In total, the top ten clones hold roughly 12% of the sample. The sequenced sample was PBMCs from blood, obtained 11 to 12 days after vaccination. These receptors originate from a man aged 50 to 59 who received an inactivated influenza vaccine. Donor details come from another sample of the same person, matched by shared clones.

This clonotype has just a few counts. The chain couples TRBV28 to TRBJ2-1; D is possibly TRBD2 (6 bases). Between the trimmed V and J ends, which lost 0 bases and 6 bases, there was a span of 21 bases. This CDR3 is built from 18 residues. Germline CDR1 reads MDHEN; CDR2 reads SYDVKM. The CDR3 reads CASSLWGSGRGTTNEQFF. The CDR3 nucleotides are TGTGCCAGCAGTTTATGGGGTAGCGGCCGGGGGACCACCAATGAGCAGTTCTTC.

This clonotype turned up a few times. In DNA form, the CDR3 reads TGCAGTGCTAGAGGGACAGGGGCTTCCTCCCAAGAGACCCAGTACTTC. It yields the protein CSARGTGASSQETQYF. The chain links TRBV20-1 to TRBJ2-5; 9 bases line up with TRBD1. V dropped 1 base and J dropped 1; count of bases not matched to a gene: 7. CDR1 and CDR2 (germline): DFQATT, SNEGSKA (reference sequence). This CDR3 is built from 16 residues.

J is TRBJ1-4 and V is TRBV20-1; D possibly corresponds to TRBD1 (5 bases). With 5 bases removed from V and 0 bases from J, the gap between germline ends came to 16 bases. The CDR3 loop spans 16 amino acids. Germline V CDR1 and CDR2: DFQATT, SNEGSKA (reference sequence). For the CDR3, the DNA is TGCAGTGCTGTATGGGGGGGGACTCCAACTAATGAAAAACTGTTTTTT. Protein product: CSAVWGGTPTNEKLFF.

In this sample, this clonotype turned up many times. V and J are TRBV20-1 and TRBJ2-1; tentative D call: TRBD2 (6 bases). V lost 2 bases and J lost 9, with 14 bases in between. The CDR3 sequence is 13 residues long. The germline V gene encodes CDR1 DFQATT and CDR2 SNEGSKA (reference sequence). CDR3 region: CSARPSTSSEQFF. The CDR3, as DNA: TGCAGTGCTAGACCATCCACTAGCTCTGAGCAGTTCTTC.

The gene calls are TRBV12-3 or TRBV12-4 and TRBJ1-2; D unresolved. Trimming took off 1 base at V and 4 bases at J, with 7 bases between the two ends. The CDR3 sequence is 13 residues long. In DNA, the CDR3 is TGTGCCAGCAGTTTAGATGCAGCCTATGGCTACACCTTC. Encoded protein: CASSLDAAYGYTF.

In this sample, this clonotype turned up a few times. The rearrangement links TRBV4-1 to TRBJ2-2; TRBD2 matches at 9 bases. The CDR3 runs 18 residues. CDR1 is MGHRA, CDR2 YSYEKL, per germline. The V and J ends lost 1 base and 7 bases, in that order; junction bases with no gene match: 13. This CDR3 is CASSQASGRGGHGGELFF. The CDR3 DNA reads as TGCGCCAGCAGCCAAGCCTCCGGGCGGGGGGGCCACGGCGGGGAGCTGTTTTTT.

This clonotype was counted only a few times. The chain recombines TRBV14 with TRBJ2-3; D may be TRBD2 (6 bases). V lost 5 bases to trimming and J lost 5 bases, with 17 bases between them. The V gene's germline CDR1 is SGHDN and CDR2 FVKESK. The CDR3 extends over 15 amino acids. CDR3 nucleotide sequence: TGTGCCAGCAGCTCGGGGACTTCGCGGGGAGATACGCAGTATTTT. Protein sequence: CASSSGTSRGDTQYF.

CDR3 sequence: CASTLVGNIQYF. The CDR3 DNA reads TGTGCCAGCACTTTGGTTGGGAACATTCAGTACTTC. This rearrangement joins TRBV6-6 to TRBJ2-4; D is unclear. The length of the CDR3 is 12 residues. Trimming cost V 7 bases and J 7 bases, with 11 bases left between them. In germline, CDR1 is MNHNY, CDR2 SVGAGI (reference sequence).

This chain connects TRBV27 to TRBJ2-3, with 10 bases matching TRBD1. This CDR3 region has 14 residues. J lost 7 bases, V lost 5 bases, and 6 bases had no gene match. Looked up from germline, CDR1 is MNHEY and CDR2 is SMNVEV (reference sequence). In DNA form, the CDR3 reads TGTGCCAGCAGTCCGGGACAGGGGAGGAATACGCAGTATTTT. It is translated as CASSPGQGRNTQYF.

The genes are TRBV27 and TRBJ2-2, with TRBD2 matching over 12 bases. Per the germline V gene, CDR1 is MNHEY and CDR2 is SMNVEV (reference sequence). This CDR3 is 16 amino acids long. V was pared by 4 bases and J by 2 bases, with 2 bases of the junction left unmatched. CDR3 DNA: TGTGCCAGCAGTTGGACTAGCGGGACTAACACCGGGGAGCTGTTTTTT. It codes for CASSWTSGTNTGELFF.

This clonotype was found a few times. The chain employs TRBV28 and TRBJ2-2; no reliable D call. V lost 2 bases to trimming and J lost 6 bases, with 10 bases between them. The germline V gene has CDR1 MDHEN and CDR2 SYDVKM. This CDR3 spans 14 amino acids. The CDR3 region has the DNA TGTGCCAGCAGTTTAGGAAGCGTTTCCGGGGAGCTGTTTTTT. It specifies CASSLGSVSGELFF.

V and J are TRBV6-2 or TRBV6-3 and TRBJ2-3, with D unclear. Germline CDR1 is MNHEY and CDR2 is SVGEGT. The CDR3 has 13 residues. Between the trimmed V and J ends, which lost 2 bases and 6 bases, there was a span of 9 bases. CDR3 nucleotides: TGTGCCAGCAGTTACCCCCCCGTGGATACGCAGTATTTT. Protein sequence: CASSYPPVDTQYF.

The chain joins TRBV5-1 to TRBJ2-5, with 15 bases matching TRBD2. Germline V CDR1 and CDR2: SGHRS, YFSETQ. J gave up 1 base and V 3 bases, and 4 bases lay outside the gene matches. There are 17 residues in the CDR3. In DNA form, the CDR3 reads TGCGCCAGCAGCTCCGGGACTAGCGGGGGGACCCAAGAGACCCAGTACTTC. Translating gives CASSSGTSGGTQETQYF. Full variable domain (rest looked up from reference TRBV5-1 and TRBJ2-5): KAGVTQTPRYLIKTRGQQVTLSCSPISGHRSVSWYQQTPGQGLQFLFEYFSETQRNKGNFPGRFSGRQFSNSRSEMNVSTLELGDSALYLCASSSGTSGGTQETQYFGPGTRLLVL.

This clonotype was observed many times. The V gene is TRBV4-1, the J gene TRBJ2-5; 11 bases are a match to TRBD1. After removal of 1 base from V and 4 bases from J, the junction contained 5 bases not matched to a gene. CDR3 size: 16 residues. Germline V gives CDR1 MGHRA, CDR2 YSYEKL. CDR3: CASSQVGDRGSETQYF. In DNA form, the CDR3 reads TGCGCCAGCAGCCAAGTCGGGGACAGGGGGTCAGAGACCCAGTACTTC.

A few counts support this clonotype. The chain uses TRBV29-1 and TRBJ2-5, with TRBD1 matching 10 bases. Unmatched junction bases numbered 6, after V lost 6 bases and J lost 5 bases. The CDR3 is made up of 13 amino acids. Germline CDR1 and CDR2: SQVTM and ANQGSEA. The CDR3 sequence is CSVARTGGETQYF. The DNA of the CDR3 is TGCAGCGTCGCCCGGACAGGGGGGGAGACCCAGTACTTC.

This clonotype was observed a handful of times. The chain is built from TRBV2 and TRBJ2-1, with D possibly being TRBD1 (5 bases). V lost 3 bases and J lost 6, with 15 bases in between. The CDR3 is 15 residues long. The germline CDR1 and CDR2 sequences are SNHLY and FYNNEI. CDR3 nucleotide sequence: TGTGCCAGCAGTGAGAGCAGGGCACAAAGCAATGAGCAGTTCTTC. Translating gives CASSESRAQSNEQFF.

This clonotype was counted between two and nine times. The chain uses TRBV20-1 and TRBJ2-7, with 11 bases that match TRBD2. The CDR3 length is 15 residues. Germline CDR1 and CDR2: DFQATT and SNEGSKA (reference sequence). J lost 7 bases, V lost 0 bases, and 8 bases had no gene match. The CDR3 here is CSARDPSGRLSEQYF. For the CDR3, the DNA is TGCAGTGCTAGAGACCCTAGCGGGAGGTTATCGGAGCAGTACTTC.

The V and J genes are TRBV2 and TRBJ2-1; 13 nucleotides align to TRBD2. The length of the CDR3 is 14 residues. Trimming took 8 bases from V and 5 from J; bases not matched to a gene: 3. Germline CDR1 and CDR2: SNHLY and FYNNEI. CDR3 nucleotides: TGTGCCAGCGAGGGGACTAGCGGGAACAATGAGCAGTTCTTC. Translation gives CASEGTSGNNEQFF. The variable domain in full, completed from reference TRBV2 and TRBJ2-1, reads EPEVTQTPSHQVTQMGQEVILRCVPISNHLYFYWYRQILGQKVEFLVSFYNNEISEKSEIFDDQFSVERPDGSNFTLKIRSTKLEDSAMYFCASEGTSGNNEQFFGPGTRLTVL.